The 3 T cell receptor beta chains presented below share a single source sample, sequenced in a study of blood T cell repertoires in COVID-19. Repertoires were generated with immunoSEQ multiplex PCR, while TCRdb's copy carries only in-frame clones and drops some. The sample includes 150,000 to 200,000 clones, roughly nine tenths of them seen just once. The sample was PBMCs or T cells enriched from blood (not recorded which). Receptor source: a woman younger than 35 who had recovered from COVID-19.

The J gene is TRBJ2-7, the V gene TRBV3-1 (or the pseudogene TRBV3-2), with 11 bases identical to TRBD1. V lost 3 bases to trimming and J lost 4 bases; unmatched junction nucleotides: 5. The CDR3 loop spans 15 amino acids. In germline, CDR1 is LGHDT, CDR2 YNNKEL (reference sequence). The CDR3 sequence is CASSQDRGRRYEQYF. In DNA form, the CDR3 reads TGTGCCAGCAGCCAGGACAGGGGGCGAAGATACGAGCAGTACTTC.

The gene calls are TRBV5-1 and TRBJ2-1; D not certain. V was shortened by 0 bases and J by 5 bases, with 6 bases between the two germline ends. CDR3 size: 13 residues. The germline CDR1 and CDR2 sequences are SGHRS and YFSETQ. The chain's CDR3 is CASSLASDNEQFF. CDR3 coding DNA: TGCGCCAGCAGCTTGGCCAGTGACAATGAGCAGTTCTTC.

This sequence joins TRBV9 and TRBJ2-2; 10 bases are shared with TRBD2. The CDR3 runs 16 residues. Germline-derived CDR1 and CDR2 are SGDLS and YYNGEE. With 0 bases clipped from V and 4 bases from J, the junction kept 3 bases outside the gene matches. As DNA, the CDR3 is TGTGCCAGCAGCGTAGAGAGCGGGGGGGCCACCGGGGAGCTGTTTTTT. It is translated as CASSVESGGATGELFF.